Below are 12 T cell receptor beta chains sequenced from a single sample in a study of CD8+ T cells in alopecia areata. RNA, once extracted, was reverse transcribed into cDNA for use as the sequencing template. Profiled with immunoSEQ multiplex PCR; TCRdb holds only in-frame clones, not every one. The data show about 300,000 clones, with none appearing a single time. Cells pooled from cutaneous lymph nodes were sorted on CD4, CD8alpha, NKG2D, NKG2ACE and other markers. Source material: CD4+ T cells sorted from a lymph node. The receptors were sampled from a C3H/HeJ mouse with alopecia areata. Strain MHC haplotype: H2-k.

The table lists this clone with a few counts. Germline and genes here are mouse. The CDR3 extends 3 residues past the end of the read, so its final part is completed from the germline J gene. This chain links TRBV13-1 with TRBJ1-6, with D perhaps matching TRBD1 (6 bases). TRBJ1-6 is marked as an open reading frame, function uncertain. CDR3 length equals 11 residues. CDR1 and CDR2 (germline): NSHNY, SYGAGN. The covered CDR3 bases are TGTGCCAGCAGTGAAGGGGGACAC. Its translation is CASSEGGH. The CDR3, in full, reads CASSEGGHLYF.

This clone was observed a few times. The gene symbols are mouse symbols. The CDR3 end is not reached by the read, which stops 4 residues before it; the germline J gene fills it in. The chain links TRBV13-3 to TRBJ2-3, with TRBD2 matching over 7 bases. CDR1 is NNHDY and CDR2 is SYVADS in the germline V gene. CDR3 length: 17 amino acids. V shed 0 bases and J 0 bases; nucleotides not matched to a gene: 7. The CDR3: CASSDASGTASAETLYF. The sequenced CDR3 bases are TGTGCCAGCAGTGATGCATCTGGGACTGCTAGTGCAGAA.

As concerns this clone: The genes are named according to mouse. Read data end 4 residues before the CDR3 end; the end is taken from the germline J gene. This sample includes further DNA sequences coding for the same CDR3. The chain employs TRBV13-1 and TRBJ2-3; 11 bases are a match to TRBD2. Germline V gene sequence: CDR1 NSHNY, CDR2 SYGAGN. The CDR3 has 16 residues. V gave up 3 bases and J gave up 0 bases; unmatched junction bases: 3. The part of the CDR3 DNA that was read is TGTGCCAGCAGTGGTGGACTGGGGGGCAGTGCAGAA. Its protein product is CASSGGLGGSAE. The entire CDR3 protein reads CASSGGLGGSAETLYF.

This clone was found a few times. Germline and genes: mouse. The read finishes 4 residues shy of the CDR3 end, and the germline J gene is used to complete it. The chain joins TRBV5 to TRBJ2-1; D remains ambiguous. Trimming stripped 0 bases from V and 3 bases from J, with 9 bases between. The CDR3 spans 15 residues. Germline V CDR1 and CDR2: LGHNA, YNLKQL (reference sequence). Here the CDR3 reads CASSQEEAGYAEQFF. The CDR3 bases that were read are TGTGCCAGCAGCCAAGAAGAGGCAGGCTATGCT.

In regard to this clone: Each gene name is a mouse one. The read ends 4 residues before the CDR3 terminus; that terminus is restored from the germline J gene. Other DNA sequences in the same sample also yield this CDR3. J is TRBJ2-7 and V is TRBV5, with a possible D match to TRBD1 (6 bases). The CDR3 consists of 13 residues. The germline V gene encodes CDR1 LGHNA and CDR2 YNLKQL (reference sequence). The CDR3 bases that were read are TGTGCCAGCAGCCAAGCGGGACAATAT. Protein product: CASSQAGQY. The entire CDR3 reads CASSQAGQYEQYF.

This clone was observed a few times. Gene names are the mouse ones. The read terminates 4 residues ahead of where the CDR3 ends, so the germline J gene completes it. The J gene is TRBJ2-3, the V gene TRBV19; 9 nucleotides line up with TRBD2. The CDR3 is 15 amino acids. The J segment lost 4 bases and the V segment lost 6 bases, leaving 9 bases of the junction unmatched. The V gene's germline CDR1 is FNHDT and CDR2 SITEND (reference sequence). The CDR3 loop is CASTPGLGTSETLYF. Partial CDR3 DNA: TGTGCCAGCACCCCAGGACTGGGGACCTCAGAA.

Concerning this clone itself: The germline and genes are mouse ones. This sample also contains other DNA sequences that code for the same CDR3. CDR3 DNA, as far as it was read: TGCACCTGCAGTGAACAGGGGGCGGGGACCGGG. Its translation: CTCSEQGAGTG. The whole CDR3 protein is CTCSEQGAGTGQLYF. The V gene is TRBV1, the J gene TRBJ2-2, with 9 nucleotides matching TRBD1. The CDR3 is cut off 4 residues early in the read; its end comes from the germline J gene. The CDR3 consists of 15 residues. Germline trimming cut 4 bases from V and 5 bases from J; bases unmatched to any gene: 5. Germline V gene lookup returns CDR1 NSQYPW and CDR2 LRSPGD (reference sequence). The whole variable domain, filled in from reference TRBV1 and TRBJ2-2, reads VTLLEQNPRWRLVPRGQAVNLRCILKNSQYPWMSWYQQDLQKQLQWLFTLRSPGDKEVKSLPGADYLATRVTDTELRLQVANMSQGRTLYCTCSEQGAGTGQLYFGEGSKLTVL.

A few counts support this clone. Gene and germline names: mouse. The CDR3 end falls 4 residues outside the read, so it is completed with the germline J gene. The rearrangement joins TRBV31 to TRBJ2-1, with D perhaps TRBD1 (6 bases). Germline CDR1 reads GKSSPN; CDR2 reads SITVG. The CDR3 is made up of 14 amino acids. V lost 2 bases and J 2 bases, leaving 10 bases between the germline ends. The sequenced CDR3 bases are TGTGCCTGGAGTAGCAGGGGAGACTATGCT. Translating it yields CAWSSRGDYA. Given in full, the CDR3 is CAWSSRGDYAEQFF. Together with reference TRBV31 and TRBJ2-1, the CDR3 gives the full variable domain: AQTIHQWPVAEIKAVGSPLSLGCTIKGKSSPNLYWYWQATGGTLQQLFYSITVGQVESVVQLNLSASRPKDDQFILSTEKLLLSHSGFYLCAWSSRGDYAEQFFGPGTRLTVL.

A note on this clone: Gene and germline names: mouse. The read ends 4 residues early relative to the CDR3; the germline J gene fills the gap. The same CDR3 is also encoded by other DNA sequences in this sample. V and J are TRBV5 and TRBJ2-3; TRBD2 matches at 11 bases. The CDR3 is 15 amino acids. Germline CDR1 LGHNA, CDR2 YNLKQL (reference sequence). The trim removed 3 bases at V and 2 bases at J, leaving 1 base unmatched. This CDR3 reads CASSQDWGVAETLYF. CDR3 bases read: TGTGCCAGCAGCCAGGACTGGGGGGTTGCAGAA.

This clone was detected a few times. These gene names are mouse names. The read halts 4 residues ahead of the CDR3 end, with the missing end drawn from the germline J gene. Distinct nucleotide sequences in the sample also encode this CDR3. The V and J genes are TRBV5 and TRBJ2-5; the D is unclear. CDR1 is LGHNA and CDR2 is YNLKQL in the germline V gene (reference sequence). The CDR3 sequence is 14 residues long. Between the trimmed V and J ends, which lost 2 bases and 0 bases, there was a span of 6 bases. The chain's CDR3 is CASSQQDNQDTQYF. Partial CDR3 DNA: TGTGCCAGCAGCCAACAGGACAACCAAGAC.

With regard to this clone: Genes and germline come from the mouse. The read terminates 4 residues before the CDR3 end, so the remaining end is supplied by the germline J gene. The chain has TRBV19 and TRBJ2-1, with a weak D call TRBD1 (6 bases). This CDR3 has 13 residues. Trimming stripped 5 bases from V and 4 bases from J, with 10 bases between. CDR1 and CDR2 (germline): FNHDT, SITEND (reference sequence). This CDR3 is CASRRDNYAEQFF. The DNA read from the CDR3 is TGTGCCAGCAGACGGGACAATTATGCT.

This clone turned up a few times. Germline and genes here are mouse. The read falls 4 residues short of the CDR3 end, and the missing part is taken from the germline J gene. The V call is TRBV14, the J call TRBJ2-7; tentative D call: TRBD2 (6 bases). The CDR3 is made up of 13 amino acids. Germline lookup yields CDR1 SGHDT and CDR2 FRDEAV. V lost 0 bases and J 3 bases, leaving 7 bases between the germline ends. The CDR3 is CASSFFGGYEQYF. The part of the CDR3 DNA that was read is TGTGCCAGCAGTTTCTTTGGGGGCTAT.